The TCR beta chain under discussion was sequenced for a study of blood T cell repertoires in COVID-19. Study-wide background: PBMCs, B-cell-depleted T cells, or T cells provided the cDNA or gDNA that made up the material.

The CDR3 extends over 15 amino acids. V shed 6 bases and J 8 bases; nucleotides not matched to a gene: 13. Per the germline V gene, CDR1 is MNHEY and CDR2 is SVGAGI. Generated by immunoSEQ multiplex PCR, the TCRdb table keeps only in-frame clones and is missing some. The table records about 160,000 clones, around 82% of them present only once. The study recruited people aged 18 to 89 years across around 24 US areas. Participant reports of clinical history set cohort assignment. The sample comprised PBMCs or T cells enriched from blood (not recorded which). The receptor comes from a woman aged 50 to 65 in a cohort exposed to, infected with or recovered from COVID-19 (not recorded which). The chain couples TRBV6-5 to TRBJ2-1, with 7 bases fitting TRBD2. CDR3 in amino acids: CASRVEGTNYDEQFF. The CDR3 DNA sequence: TGTGCCAGCAGAGTAGAGGGGACTAATTACGATGAGCAGTTCTTC.